These 8 T cell receptor beta chains came from one sample sequenced in a study of breast tumors, draining lymph nodes, adjacent tissues. TCRdb itself ran the multiplex PCR reads through MiXCR, one entry per CDR3 protein. This sample yields 200,000 or so distinct CDR3 sequences, of which approximately 33% are seen a single time; about 4.3% belongs to the top ten. Axillary draining lymph nodes of breast cancer patients supplied the node samples. Sequenced input: axillary lymph node tissue. These receptor sequences come from a female donor with breast cancer. Some clones in this sample may be carry-over from other donors' samples.

This clonotype was recorded many times. V and J are TRBV6-6 and TRBJ1-2, with 8 bases matching TRBD1. Germline V gene sequence: CDR1 MNHNY, CDR2 SVGAGI (reference sequence). The CDR3 consists of 15 residues. With 2 bases clipped from V and 4 bases from J, the junction kept 6 bases outside the gene matches. The CDR3: CASSYLGQGIYGYTF. The CDR3 nucleotides read TGTGCCAGCAGTTACCTCGGACAGGGAATCTATGGCTACACCTTC.

The gene calls are TRBV20-1 and TRBJ1-5; 8 bases align to TRBD1. Looked up from germline, CDR1 is DFQATT and CDR2 is SNEGSKA (reference sequence). The CDR3 is made up of 14 amino acids. The V and J ends lost 0 bases and 7 bases, in that order; junction bases with no gene match: 5. The CDR3 loop is CSARDSGGQQPQHF. The CDR3 bases are TGCAGTGCTAGAGATTCAGGGGGCCAACAGCCCCAGCATTTT.

Of note for this clonotype: A much larger clone differs by one base, so this may be a read error. No conserved phenylalanine or tryptophan ends this CDR3, so it is likely a read error. The V call is TRBV2, the J call TRBJ2-3; 7 bases are shared with TRBD1. J was trimmed by 5 bases and V by 0 bases; bases with no gene match: 5. Germline V lookup: CDR1 SNHLY, CDR2 FYNNEI. This CDR3 region has 15 residues. CDR3 residues: CASSEAGGALDTQYL. The CDR3, as DNA: TGTGCCAGCAGTGAAGCAGGGGGCGCCCTAGATACGCAGTATCTT.

V and J are TRBV2 and TRBJ1-3; D is undetermined. V lost 5 bases and J lost 8, with 22 bases in between. Germline V gene data show CDR1 as SNHLY and CDR2 as FYNNEI. CDR3 size: 16 residues. The CDR3 DNA sequence: TGTGCCAGCAGTTTATTGACCTTGGACTATGGCTACACCATATATTTT. Translating it yields CASSLLTLDYGYTIYF.

The table lists this clonotype with many counts. The chain uses TRBV9 and TRBJ2-1; possible D gene TRBD1, 5 bases. This CDR3 is 16 amino acids long. Looked up from germline, CDR1 is SGDLS and CDR2 is YYNGEE. V lost 0 bases to trimming and J lost 0 bases, with 10 bases between them. CDR3 loop: CASSVDGRVSYNEQFF. CDR3 nucleotide sequence: TGTGCCAGCAGCGTAGATGGCAGGGTCTCCTACAATGAGCAGTTCTTC.

Note on this clonotype: This may be a read error: a much more frequent sequence differs by one nucleotide. The chain is built from TRBV6-5 and TRBJ1-6; D gene uncertain. The V gene lost 5 bases and the J gene lost 4 bases, with 18 bases spanning the gap. CDR3 size: 17 residues. Looked up from germline, CDR1 is MNHEY and CDR2 is SVGAGI. CDR3 sequence (DNA): TGTGCCAGCAGTCATTACCCCGCTTCCCGATATAATTCACCCCTCCACTTT. This gives the protein CASSHYPASRYNSPLHF.

This clonotype was recorded at least ten times. This rearrangement joins TRBV2 to TRBJ1-2; 8 nucleotides line up with TRBD1. The ends lost 1 base at V and 5 bases at J; junction bases unmatched: 0. The CDR3 length is 13 residues. Per germline, CDR1 SNHLY and CDR2 FYNNEI. The CDR3 loop reads CASSEGQGYGYTF. Written as DNA, the CDR3 is TGTGCCAGCAGTGAAGGACAGGGGTATGGCTACACCTTC.

The CDR3 spells CSARAFGTDTQYF. CDR3 sequence (DNA): TGCAGTGCTAGGGCGTTCGGGACAGATACGCAGTATTTT. The chain recombines TRBV20-1 with TRBJ2-3; D call uncertain. Germline CDR1 is DFQATT and CDR2 is SNEGSKA (reference sequence). Deletions cut 3 bases from V and 3 bases from J, with 10 bases between. CDR3 length equals 13 residues.